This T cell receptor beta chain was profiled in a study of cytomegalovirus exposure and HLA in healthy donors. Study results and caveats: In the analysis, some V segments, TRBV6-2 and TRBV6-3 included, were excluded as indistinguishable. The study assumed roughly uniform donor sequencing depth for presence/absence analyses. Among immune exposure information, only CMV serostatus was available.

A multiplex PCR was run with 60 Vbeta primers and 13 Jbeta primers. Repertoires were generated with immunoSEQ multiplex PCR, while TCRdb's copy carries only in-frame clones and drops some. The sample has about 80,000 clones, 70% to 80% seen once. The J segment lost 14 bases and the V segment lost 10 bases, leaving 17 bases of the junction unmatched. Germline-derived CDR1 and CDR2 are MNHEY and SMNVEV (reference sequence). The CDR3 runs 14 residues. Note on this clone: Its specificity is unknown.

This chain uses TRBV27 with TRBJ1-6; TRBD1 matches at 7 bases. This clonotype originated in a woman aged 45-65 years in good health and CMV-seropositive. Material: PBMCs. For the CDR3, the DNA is TGTGCCACCGGGACAGCGACCCTCTGGGGGGCCCTCCACTTT. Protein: CATGTATLWGALHF.